What follows describes a single TCR beta chain. This sample stems from a study of blood T cell repertoires in COVID-19. At the level of the study: Spain, Italy and the United States supplied samples that represented acute and convalescent COVID-19. From T cells, B-cell-depleted T cells, or PBMCs came the material, which was cDNA or gDNA.

Trimming removed 6 bases at V and 4 bases at J, with 19 bases between. The CDR3 runs 16 residues. The germline gives CDR1 MDHEN, CDR2 SYDVKM. Sequencing was performed with immunoSEQ multiplex PCR; in TCRdb, only in-frame clones are kept and a portion is missing. The sample lists around 300,000 clones, around 86% occurring once. Sequencing was done on a sample of peripheral blood. The V gene is TRBV28, the J gene TRBJ1-5; D might be TRBD1 (5 bases). This sequence was found in a human donor in a cohort sampled during active COVID-19. The CDR3 protein is CASSMVTGDWNQPQHF. As DNA, the CDR3 is TGTGCCAGCAGCATGGTAACAGGTGATTGGAATCAGCCCCAGCATTTT.